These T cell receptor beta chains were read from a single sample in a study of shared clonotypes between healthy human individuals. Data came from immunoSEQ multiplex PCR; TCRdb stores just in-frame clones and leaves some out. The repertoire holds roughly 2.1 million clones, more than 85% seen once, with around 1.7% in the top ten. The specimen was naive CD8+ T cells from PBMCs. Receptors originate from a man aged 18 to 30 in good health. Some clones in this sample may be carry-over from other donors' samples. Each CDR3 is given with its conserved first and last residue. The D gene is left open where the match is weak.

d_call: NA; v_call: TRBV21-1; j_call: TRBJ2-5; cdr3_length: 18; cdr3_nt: TGTGCCAGCAGCAAAGCAGGGGGATTAGCGGGCTACCAAGAGACCCAGTACTTC; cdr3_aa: CASSKAGGLAGYQETQYF
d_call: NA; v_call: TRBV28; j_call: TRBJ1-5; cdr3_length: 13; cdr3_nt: TGTGCCAGCAGTTTTAGTACTCGTCAGCCCCAGCATTTT; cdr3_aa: CASSFSTRQPQHF
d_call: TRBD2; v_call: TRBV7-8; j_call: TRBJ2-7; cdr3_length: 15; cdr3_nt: TGTGCCAGCAGCTTGGGGGAGGGTGGGACCTACGAGCAGTACTTC; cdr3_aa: CASSLGEGGTYEQYF
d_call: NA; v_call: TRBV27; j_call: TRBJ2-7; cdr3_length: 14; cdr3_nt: TGTGCCAGCAGTTTGTCACTAGCAGTCTACGAGCAGTACTTC; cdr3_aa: CASSLSLAVYEQYF
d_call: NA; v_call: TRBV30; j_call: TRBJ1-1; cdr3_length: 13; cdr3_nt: TGTGCCTGGAGGGTTGACATCGCCGGTGAAGCTTTCTTT; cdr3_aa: CAWRVDIAGEAFF
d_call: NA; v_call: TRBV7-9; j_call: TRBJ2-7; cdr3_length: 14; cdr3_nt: TGTGCCAGCAGCTTAGACGTCAGAAACTACGAGCAGTACTTC; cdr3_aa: CASSLDVRNYEQYF
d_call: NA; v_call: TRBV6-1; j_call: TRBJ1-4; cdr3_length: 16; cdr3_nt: TGTGCCAGCAGTGACCTCCCAGGGGCGGCGGGTGAAAAACTGTTTTTT; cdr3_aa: CASSDLPGAAGEKLFF
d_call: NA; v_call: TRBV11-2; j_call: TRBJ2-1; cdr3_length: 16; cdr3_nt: TGTGCCAGCGCGTCCCTTCGGAGTAGGAGCTTAGGTGAGCAGTTCTTC; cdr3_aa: CASASLRSRSLGEQFF
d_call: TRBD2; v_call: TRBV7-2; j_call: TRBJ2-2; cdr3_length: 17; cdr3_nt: TGTGCCAGCAGCCTGACCCTCCAGCGGGACTATACCGGGGAGCTGTTTTTT; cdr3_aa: CASSLTLQRDYTGELFF
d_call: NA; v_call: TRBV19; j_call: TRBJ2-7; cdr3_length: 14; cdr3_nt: TGTGCCAGTAGTGTCCGGGACAACGCCTACGAGCAGTACTTC; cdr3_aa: CASSVRDNAYEQYF
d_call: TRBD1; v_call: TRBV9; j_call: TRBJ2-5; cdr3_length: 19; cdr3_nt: TGTGCCAGCAGCGTAGGCCCCAGGACAGGGACCCAGAACCAAGAGACCCAGTACTTC; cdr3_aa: CASSVGPRTGTQNQETQYF